The 27 T cell receptor beta chains below all came from one sample that was sequenced in a study of identical twins. TCRdb re-called the 5' RACE reads through MiXCR, storing one row per CDR3 protein. The profile covers hundreds of thousands of distinct CDR3 sequences, with 6% to 8% appearing a single time and more than 5% taken by the ten largest. The sample was also linked to a second study, of yellow fever vaccine responses in identical twins.

The source material was CD8+ T cells sorted from blood. The receptor set was obtained from a woman aged 18-35 years in good health.

V gene TRBV20-1 combines with J gene TRBJ2-5; 8 bases fit TRBD2. After removal of 3 bases from V and 5 bases from J, the junction contained 5 bases not matched to a gene. This CDR3 has 13 residues. Germline CDR1 DFQATT, CDR2 SNEGSKA (reference sequence). This CDR3 is CSASGRGPETQYF. DNA for the CDR3: TGCAGTGCTAGCGGGAGGGGTCCGGAGACCCAGTACTTC.

The rearrangement links TRBV4-1 to TRBJ2-1; D may be TRBD1 (6 bases). From germline, CDR1 is MGHRA and CDR2 YSYEKL. Trimming stripped 1 base from V and 1 base from J, with 17 bases between. The CDR3 is 18 amino acids. CDR3 DNA: TGCGCCAGCAGCCAAGTATTCAGGGGACAAGGTTCCTACAATGAGCAGTTCTTC. Translated, it gives CASSQVFRGQGSYNEQFF.

CDR3 sequence (DNA): TGCGCCAGCAGCTTGCCCAAGGGACAGCCGAACACCGGGGAGCTGTTTTTT. The encoded protein is CASSLPKGQPNTGELFF. This chain connects TRBV5-1 to TRBJ2-2; TRBD1 agrees at 7 bases. The CDR3 extends over 17 amino acids. V lost 1 base and J lost 0; bases outside the gene matches: 6. The germline gives CDR1 SGHRS, CDR2 YFSETQ.

The genes are TRBV20-1 and TRBJ2-5, with D perhaps being TRBD1 or TRBD2 (5 bases each). The CDR3 totals 13 residues. Germline loops: CDR1 DFQATT, CDR2 SNEGSKA (reference sequence). Trimming shortened V by 4 bases and J by 3 bases, and 12 bases separated the two germline ends. The CDR3: CSAIRGREETQYF. In DNA, the CDR3 is TGCAGTGCTATTCGGGGCAGAGAAGAGACCCAGTACTTC.

This clonotype has just a few counts. This sequence joins TRBV6-1 and TRBJ2-7; perhaps TRBD2 as D (6 bases). The germline gives CDR1 MNHNS, CDR2 SASEGT. The germline V and J ends were trimmed by 6 bases and 3 bases, with 21 bases remaining between them. The CDR3 covers 16 residues. The CDR3 region has the DNA TGTGCCAGCAGGGTTGTTGGGGACTCACGACTCTACGAGCAGTACTTC. This translates into CASRVVGDSRLYEQYF.

This clonotype was seen ten or more times. This chain joins TRBV4-1 and TRBJ1-5; no reliable D call. The CDR3 is made up of 15 amino acids. Per the germline V gene, CDR1 is MGHRA and CDR2 is YSYEKL. The V gene lost 0 bases and the J gene lost 0 bases, with 6 bases spanning the gap. CDR3 sequence: CASSQDGNSNQPQHF. The CDR3 DNA reads as TGCGCCAGCAGCCAAGATGGGAATAGCAATCAGCCCCAGCATTTT.

This clonotype appeared a few times. The chain joins TRBV7-8 to TRBJ2-3; maybe TRBD1 (6 bases). Germline lookup yields CDR1 SGHVS and CDR2 FQNEAQ. Trimming shortened V by 5 bases and J by 6 bases, and 18 bases separated the two germline ends. The CDR3 has 15 residues. CDR3 sequence reads: CASSPPGTSVDTQYF. The DNA for the CDR3 is TGTGCCAGCAGCCCTCCGGGGACATCGGTGGATACGCAGTATTTT.

This clonotype was found many times. The chain uses TRBV12-3 or TRBV12-4 and TRBJ2-1; tentative D call: TRBD2 (5 bases). V was trimmed by 5 bases and J by 1 base, leaving 18 bases between them. The length of the CDR3 is 17 residues. The CDR3 is CASSPPRASSSYNEQFF. Here the CDR3 DNA reads TGTGCCAGCAGTCCGCCCCGGGCTAGCTCTTCCTACAATGAGCAGTTCTTC.

The chain is built from TRBV5-1 and TRBJ2-5; 8 bases fit TRBD1. The length of the CDR3 is 16 residues. From germline, CDR1 is SGHRS and CDR2 YFSETQ. V was clipped by 0 bases and J by 2 bases; unmatched bases: 6. The CDR3 here is CASSLVRDRLQETQYF. CDR3 sequence (DNA): TGCGCCAGCAGCTTGGTTCGGGACAGGTTACAAGAGACCCAGTACTTC.

For this clonotype: The germline gene is not matched at one end of the junction; a read error may be the cause. The gene calls are TRBV9 and TRBJ1-1, with D uncertain. Per germline, CDR1 SGDLS and CDR2 YYNGEE. The CDR3 runs to 13 residues. The CDR3 nucleotides read TGTGCCACCAGCTTAGATCCCTCGAAGGCAGCTTTCTTT. Its protein is CATSLDPSKAAFF.

This chain joins TRBV20-1 and TRBJ2-1; TRBD2 agrees at 9 bases. Germline CDR1 reads DFQATT; CDR2 reads SNEGSKA (reference sequence). This CDR3 contains 17 residues. The V gene end was trimmed by 0 bases and the J gene end by 8 bases; junction bases not matched to a gene: 14. DNA for the CDR3: TGCAGTGCTAGAGACAGTTCCCTAGCGGGATTAATGCATGAGCAGTTCTTC. Protein sequence: CSARDSSLAGLMHEQFF.

This clonotype came up many times. The chain links TRBV4-1 to TRBJ1-6; D perhaps matches TRBD1 (5 bases). In germline, CDR1 is MGHRA, CDR2 YSYEKL. V lost 1 base to trimming and J lost 10 bases, with 17 bases between them. The CDR3 extends over 16 amino acids. The CDR3 DNA follows: TGCGCCAGCAGCCAAGTAGTCGGCGACAGTAGCTCACCCCTCCACTTT. This encodes CASSQVVGDSSSPLHF.

This chain joins TRBV15 and TRBJ2-6; 11 positions agree with TRBD1. CDR3 size: 18 residues. Trimming removed 5 bases from V and 1 base from J; junction bases left unmatched: 7. From germline, CDR1 is LNHNV and CDR2 YYDKDF (reference sequence). The CDR3 loop reads CATSGRDRGNSGANVLTF. In DNA, the CDR3 is TGTGCCACCAGCGGACGGGACAGGGGGAATTCTGGGGCCAACGTCCTGACTTTC.

The chain employs TRBV7-9 and TRBJ2-1; 9 nucleotides agree with TRBD1. V shed 4 bases and J 3 bases; nucleotides not matched to a gene: 7. Germline V lookup: CDR1 SEHNR, CDR2 FQNEAQ (reference sequence). The CDR3 is 16 amino acids. In DNA, the CDR3 is TGTGCCAGCAGCTCCCCTAGACAGGGGGGCTACAATGAGCAGTTCTTC. It specifies CASSSPRQGGYNEQFF. Supplemented by reference TRBV7-9 and TRBJ2-1, the full variable domain reads DTGVSQNPRHKITKRGQNVTFRCDPISEHNRLYWYRQTLGQGPEFLTYFQNEAQLEKSRLLSDRFSAERPKGSFSTLEIQRTEQGDSAMYLCASSSPRQGGYNEQFFGPGTRLTVL.

CDR3 nucleotides: TGTGCCAGATCCAGGGGGACAGCGAACACTGAAGCTTTCTTT. Translated, it gives CARSRGTANTEAFF. The V call is TRBV2, the J call TRBJ1-1; 7 bases agree with TRBD1. This CDR3 region has 14 residues. V lost 9 bases, J lost 1 base, and 8 bases stayed unmatched. Germline CDR1 reads SNHLY; CDR2 reads FYNNEI. Full variable domain (missing parts from reference TRBV2 and TRBJ1-1): EPEVTQTPSHQVTQMGQEVILRCVPISNHLYFYWYRQILGQKVEFLVSFYNNEISEKSEIFDDQFSVERPDGSNFTLKIRSTKLEDSAMYFCARSRGTANTEAFFGQGTRLTVV.

The rearrangement joins TRBV4-1 to TRBJ2-1; the D call may be TRBD1 or TRBD2 (5 bases each). The V and J ends lost 1 base and 3 bases respectively, with 10 bases between them. CDR3 length equals 15 residues. Germline values: CDR1 MGHRA, CDR2 YSYEKL. This chain's CDR3 is CASSQVGTGYNEQFF. The CDR3 bases are TGCGCCAGCAGCCAAGTCGGGACGGGCTACAATGAGCAGTTCTTC.

This clonotype has at least ten counts. The CDR3 here is CASSLSSGSAYEQYF. Here the CDR3 DNA reads TGTGCCAGCAGTTTGAGTAGCGGGAGTGCCTACGAGCAGTACTTC. The V call is TRBV7-3, the J call TRBJ2-7; 9 bases match TRBD2. This CDR3 comprises 15 residues. CDR1 is SGHTA and CDR2 is FQGTGA in the germline V gene. V shed 6 bases and J 2 bases; nucleotides not matched to a gene: 8.

The chain couples TRBV27 to TRBJ2-1; 7 bases align to TRBD2. Germline V gene sequence: CDR1 MNHEY, CDR2 SMNVEV (reference sequence). The junction had 13 bases not matched to a gene; V was cut back by 10 bases and J by 7 bases. The CDR3 sequence is 14 residues long. The CDR3 protein is CATLPASGGNEQFF. DNA for the CDR3: TGTGCCACCCTTCCGGCTAGCGGAGGTAATGAGCAGTTCTTC.

This clonotype came up many times. The rearrangement links TRBV5-1 to TRBJ2-5, with unresolved D. The germline CDR1 and CDR2 sequences are SGHRS and YFSETQ. CDR3 length: 15 residues. V lost 3 bases and J 1 base, leaving 13 bases between the germline ends. Here the CDR3 reads CASSSPGTSQETQYF. The DNA of the CDR3 is TGCGCCAGCAGCTCCCCGGGCACATCCCAAGAGACCCAGTACTTC.

In this sample, this clonotype turned up a few times. The chain links TRBV20-1 to TRBJ2-7; D call uncertain. The CDR3 loop spans 15 amino acids. The germline gives CDR1 DFQATT, CDR2 SNEGSKA (reference sequence). Trimming stripped 0 bases from V and 2 bases from J, with 14 bases between. The CDR3 loop is CSARDPTTDPYEQYV. The CDR3 DNA reads TGCAGTGCTAGAGACCCAACGACGGACCCCTACGAGCAGTACGTC.

There are a few counts of this clonotype. The chain links TRBV6-5 to TRBJ2-1; D is unclear. This CDR3 contains 12 residues. The germline V and J ends were trimmed by 6 bases and 4 bases, with 7 bases remaining between them. Germline lookup yields CDR1 MNHEY and CDR2 SVGAGI. The CDR3, as DNA: TGTGCCAGCAGCAATGGGTACAATGAGCAGTTCTTC. Amino acid sequence: CASSNGYNEQFF.

As to this clonotype: Being one base from a much bigger clone, this may be a read error. The rearrangement links TRBV5-5 to TRBJ1-1, with D perhaps matching TRBD1 (6 bases). The CDR3 spans 13 residues. Germline V gives CDR1 SGHKS, CDR2 YYEKEE (reference sequence). CDR3 sequence (DNA): TGTGCCAGCAGCTTGCCAGGGGACACTGAAGTTTTCTTT. Protein sequence: CASSLPGDTEVFF.

This clonotype was counted a few times. V gene TRBV5-1 combines with J gene TRBJ2-2; D ambiguous. Trimming cost V 0 bases and J 2 bases, with 8 bases left between them. Germline assignment: CDR1 SGHRS and CDR2 YFSETQ. This CDR3 contains 15 residues. The CDR3 nucleotides are TGCGCCAGCAGCTTGGGGGGTCAAAACACCGGGGAGCTGTTTTTT. It codes for CASSLGGQNTGELFF.

This clonotype was picked up many times. Relative to the germline gene, one junction end is altered; a read error may explain this. The chain carries TRBV12-3 or TRBV12-4 and TRBJ1-1, with D possibly TRBD1 on 5 matching bases. There are 14 residues in the CDR3. For the CDR3, the DNA is TGCGCCAGCAGCTTGGCGGGACCGAACACTGAAGCTTTCTTT. Its translation is CASSLAGPNTEAFF.

The rearrangement uses TRBV7-3 and TRBJ2-1; D not resolved. Trimming pared 3 bases from V and 7 bases from J, leaving 10 bases between. The CDR3 has 13 amino acids. CDR1 and CDR2 (germline): SGHTA, FQGTGA. The CDR3 region is CASSFFSGNEQFF. CDR3 nucleotide sequence: TGTGCCAGCAGCTTCTTCTCTGGGAATGAGCAGTTCTTC.

The rearrangement uses TRBV6-5 and TRBJ2-4; 9 bases are a match to TRBD1. The V and J ends lost 2 bases and 5 bases, in that order; junction bases with no gene match: 4. CDR3 length equals 15 residues. CDR1 and CDR2 (germline): MNHEY, SVGAGI. This CDR3 reads CASSYGQGMENIQYF. The DNA for the CDR3 is TGTGCCAGCAGTTACGGACAGGGGATGGAAAACATTCAGTACTTC.

This clonotype was detected only a few times. J is TRBJ2-7 and V is TRBV10-1, with 7 bases fitting TRBD1. Germline V gene lookup returns CDR1 WNHNN and CDR2 SYGVQD (reference sequence). The CDR3 is 14 residues long. Unmatched junction bases numbered 6, after V lost 4 bases and J lost 3 bases. The CDR3: CASSAQTGVYEQYF. The CDR3 DNA reads TGCGCCAGCAGTGCCCAAACAGGGGTCTACGAGCAGTACTTC.